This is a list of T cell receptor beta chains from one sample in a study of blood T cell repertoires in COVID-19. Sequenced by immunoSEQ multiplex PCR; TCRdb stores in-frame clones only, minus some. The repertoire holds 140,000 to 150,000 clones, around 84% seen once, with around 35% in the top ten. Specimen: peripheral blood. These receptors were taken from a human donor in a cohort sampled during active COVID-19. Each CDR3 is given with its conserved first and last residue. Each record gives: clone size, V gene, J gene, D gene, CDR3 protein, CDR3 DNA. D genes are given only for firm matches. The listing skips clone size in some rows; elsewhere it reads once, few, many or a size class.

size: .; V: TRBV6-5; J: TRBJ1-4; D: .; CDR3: CASTLNRSEKLFF; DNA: TGTGCCAGCACCCTGAACCGTAGTGAAAAACTGTTTTTT
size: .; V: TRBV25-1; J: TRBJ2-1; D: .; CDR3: CASSQTVFYEQFF; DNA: TGTGCCAGCAGTCAAACAGTTTTCTATGAGCAGTTCTTC
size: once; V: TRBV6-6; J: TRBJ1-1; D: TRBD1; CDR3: CASSYRGLMTEAFF; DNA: TGTGCCAGCAGTTACAGGGGGCTGATGACTGAAGCTTTCTTT
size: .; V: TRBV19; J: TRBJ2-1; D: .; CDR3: CASSIVGLRNEQFF; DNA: TGTGCCAGTAGTATAGTAGGCCTGCGGAATGAGCAGTTCTTC
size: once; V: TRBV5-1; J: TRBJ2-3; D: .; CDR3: CASSFSDSDTQYF; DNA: TGCGCCAGCAGCTTTTCGGACAGTGATACGCAGTATTTT
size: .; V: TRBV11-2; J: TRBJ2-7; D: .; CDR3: CASSLERVHEQYF; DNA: TGTGCCAGCAGCTTAGAGAGGGTCCACGAGCAGTACTTC
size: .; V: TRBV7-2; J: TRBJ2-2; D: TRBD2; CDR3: CASSLGLAGTGELFF; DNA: TGTGCCAGCAGCTTAGGTTTAGCGGGCACCGGGGAGCTGTTTTTT
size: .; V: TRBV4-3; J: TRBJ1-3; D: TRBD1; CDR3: CASSQSGTGVGNTIYF; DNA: TGCGCCAGCAGCCAATCCGGGACAGGGGTCGGAAACACCATATATTTT
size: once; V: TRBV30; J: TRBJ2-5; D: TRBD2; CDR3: CAWSPGGSETQYF; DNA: TGTGCCTGGAGCCCCGGGGGGAGTGAGACCCAGTACTTC
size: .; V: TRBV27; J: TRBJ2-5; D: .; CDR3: CASSPQGRDRRPLGTQYF; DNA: TGTGCCAGCAGTCCTCAAGGGAGGGACAGGAGGCCCTTGGGGACCCAGTACTTC
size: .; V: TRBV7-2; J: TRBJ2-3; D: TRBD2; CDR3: CASSPGTSGGAGDTQYF; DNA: TGTGCCAGCAGCCCCGGGACTAGCGGGGGGGCAGGAGATACGCAGTATTTT
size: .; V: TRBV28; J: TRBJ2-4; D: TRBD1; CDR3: CASSEGAAKNIQYF; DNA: TGTGCCAGCAGTGAGGGGGCGGCCAAAAACATTCAGTACTTC
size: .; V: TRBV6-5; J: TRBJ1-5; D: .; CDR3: CASRSTGRNQPQHF; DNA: TGTGCCAGCAGGTCGACAGGACGCAATCAGCCCCAGCATTTT